The next 10 T cell receptor beta chains were all read from a single sample in a study of PD-1 blockade in classical Hodgkin lymphoma. Produced via immunoSEQ multiplex PCR; TCRdb's table is partial and in-frame only. The top ten clones hold about 3.8% of a sample with 20,000 to 25,000 clones, about 93% of them seen once. Time point reported: newly diagnosed, previously untreated cHL patient sample. Material: peripheral blood mononuclear cells (PBMCs). These receptors all come from a human donor with classical Hodgkin lymphoma.

This clone was recorded once. CDR3 in amino acids: CSVGLGTSKETQYF. The CDR3 nucleotides are TGCAGCGTTGGACTCGGGACGTCCAAAGAGACCCAGTACTTC. This chain connects TRBV29-1 to TRBJ2-5, with D perhaps matching TRBD1 or TRBD2 (5 bases each). Trimming took off 4 bases at V and 3 bases at J, with 15 bases between the two ends. CDR3 length: 14 residues. The V gene's germline CDR1 is SQVTM and CDR2 ANQGSEA.

V and J are TRBV2 and TRBJ2-1, with 13 nucleotides matching TRBD2. The CDR3 runs to 20 residues. Germline CDR1 SNHLY, CDR2 FYNNEI. V was pared by 5 bases and J by 3 bases, with 16 bases of the junction left unmatched. CDR3 sequence: CASSFLGPLAGGPIYNEQFF. In nucleotides, the CDR3 is TGTGCCAGCAGTTTTCTAGGCCCACTAGCGGGAGGGCCCATCTACAATGAGCAGTTCTTC. Together with reference TRBV2 and TRBJ2-1, the CDR3 gives the full variable domain: EPEVTQTPSHQVTQMGQEVILRCVPISNHLYFYWYRQILGQKVEFLVSFYNNEISEKSEIFDDQFSVERPDGSNFTLKIRSTKLEDSAMYFCASSFLGPLAGGPIYNEQFFGPGTRLTVL.

This clone has just a few counts. V and J are TRBV5-1 and TRBJ2-2; a weak D match, TRBD1 (5 bases). The V gene's germline CDR1 is SGHRS and CDR2 YFSETQ. V lost 1 base and J lost 5, with 9 bases in between. The CDR3 totals 14 residues. The chain's CDR3 is CASSLTSGTGELFF. In DNA, the CDR3 is TGCGCCAGCAGCTTGACGTCAGGGACCGGGGAGCTGTTTTTT.

J is TRBJ1-6 and V is TRBV27; no clear D. Trimming shortened V by 7 bases and J by 7 bases, and 14 bases separated the two germline ends. This CDR3 spans 14 amino acids. Germline V gene sequence: CDR1 MNHEY, CDR2 SMNVEV (reference sequence). CDR3: CASNVAGTNSPLHF. CDR3 nucleotides: TGTGCCAGCAACGTAGCGGGAACAAATTCACCCCTCCACTTT.

The rearrangement joins TRBV2 to TRBJ2-3, with 8 bases lining up with TRBD1. CDR3 length: 18 residues. Germline V gives CDR1 SNHLY, CDR2 FYNNEI. Unmatched junction bases numbered 19, after V lost 7 bases and J lost 4 bases. The CDR3 loop reads CASKDWAGGKSEADTQYF. CDR3 DNA sequence: TGTGCCAGCAAAGATTGGGCAGGGGGCAAGAGTGAGGCAGATACGCAGTATTTT.

The chain recombines TRBV4-3 with TRBJ2-7, with a tentative D call TRBD2 (6 bases). Trimming cost V 4 bases and J 4 bases, with 11 bases left between them. The CDR3 sequence is 13 residues long. Germline V gene data show CDR1 as LGHNA and CDR2 as YSLEER. CDR3 sequence reads: CASSPNSGYEQYF. The DNA of the CDR3 is TGCGCCAGCAGCCCGAATAGCGGTTACGAGCAGTACTTC.

The chain links TRBV6-6 to TRBJ1-6; D is uncertain. The germline gives CDR1 MNHNY, CDR2 SVGAGI (reference sequence). This CDR3 region has 16 residues. With 0 bases removed from V and 7 bases from J, the gap between germline ends came to 13 bases. The CDR3 DNA sequence: TGTGCCAGCAGTTACTCGATGGCGGTAAGAAATTCACCCCTCCACTTT. Encoded protein: CASSYSMAVRNSPLHF.

The rearrangement joins TRBV18 to TRBJ1-5, with 8 bases lining up with TRBD1. V gave up 3 bases and J gave up 9 bases; unmatched junction bases: 7. This CDR3 contains 14 residues. Germline V CDR1 and CDR2: KGHSH, LQKENI. The CDR3 DNA is TGTGCCAGCTCACCTACAGGGGGAGCGGGGCCCCAGCATTTT. Its protein is CASSPTGGAGPQHF.

In its sample, this clone was seen a few times. The chain has TRBV9 and TRBJ2-7; D is uncertain. V was shortened by 0 bases and J by 0 bases, with 10 bases between the two germline ends. The germline CDR1 and CDR2 sequences are SGDLS and YYNGEE. The CDR3 totals 15 residues. This chain's CDR3 is CASSVASANSYEQYF. For the CDR3, the DNA is TGTGCCAGCAGCGTAGCTTCGGCCAACTCCTACGAGCAGTACTTC.

The genes are TRBV18 and TRBJ2-5, with TRBD1 identical over 7 bases. The CDR3 consists of 14 residues. J was trimmed by 4 bases and V by 6 bases; bases with no gene match: 8. Germline lookup yields CDR1 KGHSH and CDR2 LQKENI. CDR3 in amino acids: CASSPKGARETQYF. The CDR3 coding sequence is TGTGCCAGCTCCCCTAAGGGGGCACGAGAGACCCAGTACTTC.